This T cell receptor beta chain was sequenced for a study of OX40 agonist ivuxolimab in advanced cancers. Generated by immunoSEQ multiplex PCR, the TCRdb table keeps only in-frame clones and is missing some. The repertoire holds 25,000 to 30,000 clones, with more than 85% as singletons. The CDR3 totals 14 residues. From germline, CDR1 is LNHDA and CDR2 SQIVND (reference sequence). The junction had 5 bases not matched to a gene; V was cut back by 4 bases and J by 4 bases. The chain employs TRBV19 and TRBJ2-3, with TRBD1 identical over 7 bases. The sample consisted of CD4+ or CD8+ T cells sorted from blood, taken in a trial of the OX40 agonist ivuxolimab. This TCR was recovered from an adult with an advanced solid tumor such as melanoma, head and neck, liver or kidney cancer. The CDR3 sequence: CASSRLGGADTQYF. CDR3 coding DNA: TGTGCCAGTAGTAGGTTAGGGGGCGCAGATACGCAGTATTTT.